This TCR beta chain is drawn from a study of T cell changes during pregnancy in multiple sclerosis. The table came from immunoSEQ multiplex PCR; TCRdb's copy has only in-frame clones and leaves some out. The sample consists of 50,000 to 60,000 clones, roughly nine tenths of them appearing once. The CDR3 runs 19 residues. Germline V gene sequence: CDR1 MNHNS, CDR2 SASEGT. Trimming removed 0 bases at V and 4 bases at J, with 24 bases between. The sequence derives from a female donor with multiple sclerosis, enrolled in a pregnancy study. The chain uses TRBV6-1 and TRBJ1-2; weak D call: TRBD1 (5 bases). This material consisted of CD4+ T cells from peripheral blood mononuclear cells, taken in the third trimester of pregnancy. The CDR3 loop reads CASSEASWAGMDRVYGYTF. In DNA, the CDR3 is TGTGCCAGCAGTGAAGCATCGTGGGCAGGGATGGATAGGGTCTATGGCTACACCTTC.